This T cell receptor beta chain was captured by sequencing in a study of T-cell memory formation after mild COVID-19. Across the whole study: The TCR clusters were mostly specific to one donor. Points from the study as a whole: Memory from before infection featured some responding clones, which suggests cross-reactive memory joined.

Germline values: CDR1 SGHRS, CDR2 YFSETQ. The CDR3 runs to 15 residues. V was pared by 4 bases and J by 4 bases, with 15 bases between. TCRdb used MiXCR to reprocess the 5' RACE reads, holding one entry per CDR3 protein. The table includes roughly 300,000 distinct CDR3 sequences, 7% to 10% detected once. This clonotype occurred a few times. What it recognizes is unknown. This clonotype originated in a man younger than 30 who had mild COVID-19 (a few samples of this study predate the infection). Cell type and time point are not known. Sequencing was done on a sample of PBMCs or a T cell subset sorted from them (not recorded which). The chain couples TRBV5-1 to TRBJ2-4; D is perhaps TRBD2 (6 bases). The CDR3: CASSAGTKNKNIQYF. As DNA, the CDR3 is TGCGCCAGCAGCGCGGGGACCAAAAATAAAAACATTCAGTACTTC.